This T cell receptor beta chain was sequenced for a study of blood T cell repertoires in COVID-19. CDR3 length equals 13 residues. V lost 4 bases and J lost 2, with 8 bases in between. Germline V lookup: CDR1 LGHNA, CDR2 YNFKEQ. Measured with immunoSEQ multiplex PCR; TCRdb has only the in-frame clones, and not every one. Among some 160,000 clones listed, 84% were seen once. Sequenced sample: PBMCs or T cells enriched from blood (not recorded which). The TCR originated in a woman in her 50s who had recovered from COVID-19. The chain recombines TRBV4-2 with TRBJ1-1; no clear D. The CDR3 sequence: CASSPRTNTEAFF. CDR3 sequence (DNA): TGTGCCAGCAGCCCGAGGACTAACACTGAAGCTTTCTTT.